Below are 2 T cell receptor beta chains sequenced from a single sample in a study of graft-versus-host responses after intestinal transplantation. Their cognate antigens are unknown. Method: immunoSEQ multiplex PCR; TCRdb's copy keeps in-frame clones and lacks some. Among some 130,000 clones listed, 90% to 95% were seen once. This material consisted of unstimulated CD4+ T cells sorted from spleen or lymph node cells, taken before intestinal transplant. Receptors originate from a human donor who received an intestinal transplant.

This chain joins TRBV19 and TRBJ1-2; D unclear. Between the trimmed V and J ends, which lost 3 bases and 1 base, there was a span of 9 bases. The CDR3 totals 14 residues. The germline gives CDR1 LNHDA, CDR2 SQIVND (reference sequence). DNA of the CDR3: TGTGCCAGTAGTATCCCGTTAGGTAACTATGGCTACACCTTC. Protein sequence: CASSIPLGNYGYTF. Using reference TRBV19 and TRBJ1-2 for the parts outside the CDR3, the full variable domain is DGGITQSPKYLFRKEGQNVTLSCEQNLNHDAMYWYRQDPGQGLRLIYYSQIVNDFQKGDIAEGYSVSREKKESFPLTVTSAQKNPTAFYLCASSIPLGNYGYTFGSGTRLTVV.

The V and J genes are TRBV19 and TRBJ1-1; D is uncertain. The V end was cut by 4 bases, the J end by 2 bases, with 17 bases between. This CDR3 spans 16 amino acids. Germline CDR1 reads LNHDA; CDR2 reads SQIVND (reference sequence). This CDR3 is CASSSQRDGRNTEAFF. CDR3 sequence (DNA): TGTGCCAGTAGTAGCCAGCGGGATGGCAGAAACACTGAAGCTTTCTTT.